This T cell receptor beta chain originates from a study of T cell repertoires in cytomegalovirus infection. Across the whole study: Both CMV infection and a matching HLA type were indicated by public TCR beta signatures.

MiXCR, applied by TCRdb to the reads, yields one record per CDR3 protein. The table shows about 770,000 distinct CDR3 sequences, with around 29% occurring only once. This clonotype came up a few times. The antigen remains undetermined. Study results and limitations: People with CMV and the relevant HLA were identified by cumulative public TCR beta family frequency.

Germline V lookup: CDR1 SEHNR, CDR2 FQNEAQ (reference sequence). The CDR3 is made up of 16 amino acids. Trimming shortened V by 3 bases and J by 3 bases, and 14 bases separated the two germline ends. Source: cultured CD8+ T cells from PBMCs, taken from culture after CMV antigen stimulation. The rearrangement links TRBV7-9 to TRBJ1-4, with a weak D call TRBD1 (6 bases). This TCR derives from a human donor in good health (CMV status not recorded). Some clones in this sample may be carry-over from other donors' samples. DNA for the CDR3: TGTGCCAGCAGCTTCCGCGGGGGGCCGCCTAATGAAAAACTGTTTTTT. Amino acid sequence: CASSFRGGPPNEKLFF. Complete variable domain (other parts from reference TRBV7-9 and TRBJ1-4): DTGVSQNPRHKITKRGQNVTFRCDPISEHNRLYWYRQTLGQGPEFLTYFQNEAQLEKSRLLSDRFSAERPKGSFSTLEIQRTEQGDSAMYLCASSFRGGPPNEKLFFGSGTQLSVL.